The 3 T cell receptor beta chains listed next were all sequenced from one sample in a study of cytomegalovirus exposure and HLA in healthy donors. PCR used 60 Vbeta primers and 13 Jbeta primers. Clones were read by immunoSEQ multiplex PCR, and TCRdb kept only the in-frame ones, dropping some. The repertoire has about 140,000 clones, about 61% of them found once; the top ten carry approximately 1.7%. The sequenced sample consisted of PBMCs. These receptors came from a male donor in good health and CMV-seronegative.

This clone was seen just once. The rearrangement joins TRBV6-1 to TRBJ1-1, with 9 bases lining up with TRBD1. The germline V gene has CDR1 MNHNS and CDR2 SASEGT. This CDR3 is built from 14 residues. Trimming removed 10 bases from V and 0 bases from J; junction bases left unmatched: 6. The CDR3 region has the DNA TGTGCCATACGGACAGGGGACATGAACACTGAAGCTTTCTTT. The encoded protein is CAIRTGDMNTEAFF.

This clone occurred a few times. The V call is TRBV7-9, the J call TRBJ1-1, with D possibly TRBD1 on 5 matching bases. Germline-derived CDR1 and CDR2 are SEHNR and FQNEAQ (reference sequence). V lost 5 bases and J lost 3, with 16 bases in between. The CDR3 runs to 15 residues. CDR3 protein: CASSPETVWDTEAFF. CDR3 in DNA: TGTGCCAGCAGCCCAGAGACAGTCTGGGACACTGAAGCTTTCTTT.

CDR3 sequence: CASSFRQGMNTEAFF. CDR3 DNA sequence: TGTGCCAGCAGTTTCCGACAGGGGATGAACACTGAAGCTTTCTTT. The genes are TRBV28 and TRBJ1-1, with 8 bases that match TRBD1. CDR1 is MDHEN, CDR2 SYDVKM, per germline. V trimming: 3 bases; J trimming: 0 bases; junction bases outside the gene matches: 3. This CDR3 comprises 15 residues.